Given below is one T cell receptor beta chain in context. This clonotype was observed a handful of times. This clone's antigen is unknown. There are no base qualities to consult, and no much larger clone falls within one base. The entry originates in a study of T-cell reconstitution after alpha-beta-depleted transplantation in children (dated by TCRdb to about 2016). About the investigation overall: T-cell immune reconstitution after TCRalphabeta/CD19-depleted allogeneic hematopoietic cell transplantation in children was quantitatively tracked in the study by means of TCR repertoire profiling. The research as a whole found: About two months after transplant, the apparently early recovery of alphabetaT-cell counts reportedly depended on just several hundred clones that had expanded rapidly and came from non-depleted graft cells. The high TCRbeta diversity at day 60 in some patients was ascribed to recipient T cells and intrathymic progenitors that had survived conditioning. The frequencies of hyperexpanded clones fell over the following months, and after one year, T-cell counts and TCRbeta diversity were mostly attributed to newly produced T cells.

V is reduced by 3 bases and J by 7 bases, leaving a spacing of 15 bases between them. For CDR1 and CDR2, the germline V gene (reference sequence) lists DFQATT and SNEGSKA. The CDR3 goes from the cysteine to the phenylalanine over 13 residues. Only the CDR3 DNA is retained, 39 bases long and in frame from the first base. The library was generated by PCR. TCRdb shows the sequencer as Illumina HiSeq 2500. TCR library preparation used molecular barcoding, with unique molecular identifiers applied to normalize quantification of the TCRbeta repertoire. TCRdb reprocessed the public reads (quality trimming at Q25 with fastp, clone calling with MiXCR) and kept in-frame beta chains. Identical CDR3 proteins give one entry, which carries the most common genes and DNA. For this sample there are about 540,000 distinct CDR3 sequences; about a quarter appear just once. The top ten clonotypes cover less than 40% of the sample.

The treatment or condition label corresponds to: allogeneic hematopoietic cell transplantation with graft depleted of TCRalphabeta T cells and CD19 B cells. The transplant recipients were children given TCRalphabeta/CD19-depleted allogeneic hematopoietic cell grafts. The chain uses TRBV20-1 and TRBJ2-5; the D gene is perhaps TRBD2, on 5 matching bases. The source material was PBMCs, sampled before TCRalphabeta/CD19-depleted stem cell transplant. This TCR came from a boy under two years old with Wiskott-Aldrich syndrome, due to receive a stem cell transplant. CDR3 region: CSASIAHQRTQYF. In nucleotides, the sequence is TGCAGTGCTAGTATAGCGCACCAAAGGACCCAGTACTTC.